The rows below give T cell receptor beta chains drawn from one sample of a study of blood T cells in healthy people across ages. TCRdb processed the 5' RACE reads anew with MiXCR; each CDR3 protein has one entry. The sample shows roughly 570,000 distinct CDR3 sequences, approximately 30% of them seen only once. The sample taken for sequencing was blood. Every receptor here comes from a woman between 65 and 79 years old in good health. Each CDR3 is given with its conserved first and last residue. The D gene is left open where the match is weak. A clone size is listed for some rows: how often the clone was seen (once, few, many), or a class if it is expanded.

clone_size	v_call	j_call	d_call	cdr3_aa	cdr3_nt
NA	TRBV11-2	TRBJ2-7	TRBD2	CASSLRLAGAYEQYF	TGTGCCAGCAGCTTGAGACTAGCGGGGGCGTACGAGCAGTACTTC
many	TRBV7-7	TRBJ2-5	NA	CASAARARETQYF	TGTGCCAGCGCCGCCCGGGCTCGAGAGACCCAGTACTTC
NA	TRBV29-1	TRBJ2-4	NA	CSVEPMTSAKNIQYF	TGCAGCGTTGAACCCATGACATCTGCCAAAAACATTCAGTACTTC
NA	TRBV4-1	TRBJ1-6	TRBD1	CASSLRQGPESPLHF	TGCGCCAGCAGCCTGAGACAGGGGCCTGAGTCACCCCTCCACTTT
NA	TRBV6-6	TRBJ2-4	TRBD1	CASSFNDREKNIQYF	TGTGCCAGCAGCTTCAATGACAGGGAAAAAAACATTCAGTACTTC
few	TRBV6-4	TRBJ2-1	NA	CASSAGTPHYNEQFF	TGTGCCAGCAGTGCCGGGACTCCGCATTACAATGAGCAGTTCTTC
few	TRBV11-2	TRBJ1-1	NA	CASGALSEAFF	TGTGCCAGCGGGGCCCTGTCTGAAGCTTTCTTT
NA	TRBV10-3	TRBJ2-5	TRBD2	CAVRRDGREETQYF	TGTGCCGTCAGGCGCGACGGGAGGGAAGAGACCCAGTACTTC
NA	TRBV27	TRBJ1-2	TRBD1	CASSPRGWGYDYTF	TGTGCCAGCAGCCCCAGGGGGTGGGGGTATGACTACACCTTC
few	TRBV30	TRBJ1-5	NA	CAWSVRGSQPQHF	TGTGCCTGGAGTGTAAGGGGGAGCCAGCCCCAGCATTTT
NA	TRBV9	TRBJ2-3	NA	CASSVAPGTDTQYF	TGTGCCAGCAGCGTAGCCCCAGGCACAGATACGCAGTATTTT
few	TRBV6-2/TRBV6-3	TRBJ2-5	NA	CASSPYTATQYF	TGTGCCAGCAGTCCATACACCGCGACCCAGTACTTC
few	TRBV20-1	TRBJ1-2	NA	CSAKRPDRPRGGYTF	TGCAGTGCTAAGAGACCGGACCGGCCCCGTGGGGGCTACACCTTC
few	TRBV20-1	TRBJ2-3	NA	CSARDRAFTQYF	TGCAGTGCTAGAGATCGGGCTTTTACGCAGTATTTT
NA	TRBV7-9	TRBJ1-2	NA	CASSGIPGYTF	TGTGCCAGCAGCGGTATTCCTGGCTACACCTTC
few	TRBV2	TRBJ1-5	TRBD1	CASSRGTAQPQHF	TGTGCCAGCAGCCGAGGGACAGCTCAGCCCCAGCATTTT
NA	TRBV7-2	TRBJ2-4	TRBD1	CASSPGVGTGTKNIQYF	TGTGCCAGCAGCCCCGGGGTTGGGACAGGGACCAAAAACATTCAGTACTTC
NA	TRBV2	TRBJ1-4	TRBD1	CASSEEGAQANEKLFF	TGTGCCAGCAGTGAAGAGGGGGCACAGGCTAATGAAAAACTGTTTTTT
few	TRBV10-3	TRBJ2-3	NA	CAISDSAGRRDTQYF	TGTGCCATCAGTGATTCAGCCGGCCGACGGGATACGCAGTATTTT
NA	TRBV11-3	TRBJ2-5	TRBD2	CASSLEPASGQETQYF	TGTGCCAGCAGCTTAGAGCCAGCTAGCGGGCAAGAGACCCAGTACTTC
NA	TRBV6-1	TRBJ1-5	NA	CATTQGNQPQHF	TGTGCCACCACACAGGGAAATCAGCCCCAGCATTTT
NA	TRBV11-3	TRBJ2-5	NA	CASSRRDGGKTQYF	TGTGCCAGCAGCCGGAGAGATGGGGGGAAGACCCAGTACTTC
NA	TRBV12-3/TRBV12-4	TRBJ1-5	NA	CASSLRGPVGQPQHF	TGTGCCAGCAGTTTACGGGGCCCTGTCGGGCAGCCCCAGCATTTT